The next 5 T cell receptor beta chains were all read from a single sample in a study of cytomegalovirus exposure and HLA in healthy donors. The PCR was carried out with 60 Vbeta primers and 13 Jbeta primers. Using immunoSEQ multiplex PCR, the repertoire was profiled, and TCRdb retains in-frame clones only, with some absent. The top ten clones hold about 4% of a sample with roughly 200,000 clones, over 65% of them seen once. Material for sequencing was PBMCs. Receptors were obtained from an older woman in good health and CMV-seropositive.

The J gene is TRBJ1-4, the V gene TRBV4-2; a weak D match, TRBD1 (5 bases). Trimming stripped 0 bases from V and 4 bases from J, with 9 bases between. Germline V gene sequence: CDR1 LGHNA, CDR2 YNFKEQ. The CDR3 length is 15 residues. CDR3 loop: CASSQEKGINEKLFF. The CDR3 nucleotides read TGTGCCAGCAGCCAAGAAAAGGGGATTAATGAAAAACTGTTTTTT.

This clone showed up just a few times. The V and J genes are TRBV30 and TRBJ2-2; 8 nucleotides align to TRBD2. The germline CDR1 and CDR2 sequences are GTSNPN and SVGIG (reference sequence). This CDR3 region has 15 residues. V dropped 2 bases and J dropped 7; count of bases not matched to a gene: 9. CDR3 amino acids: CAWSPYSGDFGELFF. The CDR3 DNA sequence: TGTGCCTGGAGTCCGTATAGCGGGGATTTCGGGGAGCTGTTTTTT.

V usage is TRBV5-1 and J usage is TRBJ1-1, with 10 bases lining up with TRBD1. Germline assignment: CDR1 SGHRS and CDR2 YFSETQ. This CDR3 is built from 15 residues. J gave up 1 base and V 5 bases, and 5 bases lay outside the gene matches. The CDR3 sequence: CASRTGGAKNTEAFF. The DNA for the CDR3 is TGCGCCAGCAGGACAGGGGGCGCAAAGAACACTGAAGCTTTCTTT. Variable domain in full (rest from reference TRBV5-1 and TRBJ1-1): KAGVTQTPRYLIKTRGQQVTLSCSPISGHRSVSWYQQTPGQGLQFLFEYFSETQRNKGNFPGRFSGRQFSNSRSEMNVSTLELGDSALYLCASRTGGAKNTEAFFGQGTRLTVV.

V gene TRBV28 combines with J gene TRBJ1-4, with D perhaps TRBD1 (5 bases). The CDR3 totals 15 residues. The germline V and J ends were trimmed by 4 bases and 3 bases, with 12 bases remaining between them. In germline, CDR1 is MDHEN, CDR2 SYDVKM. The CDR3 loop is CASSSQGKANEKLFF. CDR3 sequence (DNA): TGTGCCAGCAGTTCCCAGGGTAAGGCTAATGAAAAACTGTTTTTT.

The sample holds a few counts of this clone. The chain couples TRBV9 to TRBJ2-7; 10 positions agree with TRBD1. CDR1 SGDLS and CDR2 YYNGEE come from the germline V gene. V gave up 3 bases and J gave up 1 base; unmatched junction bases: 7. CDR3 length: 16 residues. DNA of the CDR3: TGTGCCAGCAGCGCCTCCCGGGACAGGGGATCCTACGAGCAGTACTTC. Protein: CASSASRDRGSYEQYF.